These 19 T cell receptor beta chains were all obtained from the same sample, sequenced in a study of blood T cell repertoires in COVID-19. Sequenced by immunoSEQ multiplex PCR; TCRdb stores in-frame clones only, minus some. Of over 35,000 clones in the sample, around 87% were seen once. The specimen was peripheral blood. All receptors come from a man between 40 and 49 years old with COVID-19, enrolled during active disease.

This clone was seen more than once but under ten times. The CDR3 protein is CASSPQAPYGYTF. The CDR3 DNA reads TGTGCCAGCAGTCCTCAGGCACCCTATGGCTACACCTTC. The chain uses TRBV28 and TRBJ1-2; D unresolved. Trimming took off 5 bases at V and 4 bases at J, with 11 bases between the two ends. The CDR3 totals 13 residues. Germline-derived CDR1 and CDR2 are MDHEN and SYDVKM.

V and J are TRBV3-1 (or the pseudogene TRBV3-2) and TRBJ1-2; 8 nucleotides agree with TRBD1. The ends lost 4 bases at V and 5 bases at J; junction bases unmatched: 9. This CDR3 contains 15 residues. The germline V gene has CDR1 LGHDT and CDR2 YNNKEL (reference sequence). DNA of the CDR3: TGTGCCAGCAGCCCGTCCAGGGGGCCCTGGTATGGCTACACCTTC. Translated, it gives CASSPSRGPWYGYTF.

The chain recombines TRBV7-2 with TRBJ2-7; TRBD2 matches 15 bases. Germline lookup yields CDR1 SGHTA and CDR2 FQGNSA. Trimming took 3 bases from V and 2 from J; bases not matched to a gene: 8. The CDR3 is 18 residues long. This chain's CDR3 is CASSFGLAGGIVAYEQYF. CDR3 nucleotides: TGTGCCAGCAGCTTCGGACTAGCGGGGGGGATAGTCGCCTACGAGCAGTACTTC.

V gene TRBV10-3 combines with J gene TRBJ2-5; 14 bases fit TRBD2. Germline V gives CDR1 ENHRY, CDR2 SYGVKD. The CDR3 is made up of 15 amino acids. V gave up 6 bases and J gave up 4 bases; unmatched junction bases: 4. The CDR3 protein is CAIRKGTSGGETQYF. The CDR3 DNA reads as TGTGCCATCAGAAAAGGGACTAGCGGGGGAGAGACCCAGTACTTC.

The gene calls are TRBV5-4 and TRBJ1-1; D unresolved. V was pared by 4 bases and J by 6 bases, with 13 bases between. Germline values: CDR1 SGHNT, CDR2 YYREEE (reference sequence). The CDR3 contains 13 residues. The CDR3 coding sequence is TGTGCCAGCAGCACCGAACAGTTGTCTGAAGCTTTCTTT. It codes for CASSTEQLSEAFF.

V usage is TRBV2 and J usage is TRBJ2-1, with 10 bases lining up with TRBD2. V was clipped by 9 bases and J by 2 bases; unmatched bases: 16. Germline V CDR1 and CDR2: SNHLY, FYNNEI. The CDR3 spans 18 residues. The CDR3: CASTEWASGSGPYNEQFF. The CDR3 DNA follows: TGTGCCAGTACCGAATGGGCTAGCGGGAGTGGACCCTACAATGAGCAGTTCTTC.

The count of this clone is one. The rearrangement links TRBV2 to TRBJ2-1; 10 bases align to TRBD2. CDR1 SNHLY and CDR2 FYNNEI come from the germline V gene. The CDR3 is 15 amino acids. V gave up 7 bases and J gave up 8 bases; unmatched junction bases: 11. In nucleotides, the CDR3 is TGTGCCAGCACGCAGAGCGGGAGGGCCATCCATGAGCAGTTCTTC. Residues: CASTQSGRAIHEQFF.

The rearrangement links TRBV20-1 to TRBJ2-1; no clear D. Germline assignment: CDR1 DFQATT and CDR2 SNEGSKA (reference sequence). The CDR3 has 11 amino acids. The V gene lost 3 bases and the J gene lost 5 bases, with 5 bases spanning the gap. Written as DNA, the CDR3 is TGCAGTGCTAGTTCTCACAATGAGCAGTTCTTC. This codes for CSASSHNEQFF.

For the CDR3, the DNA is TGTGCCAGCAGCCAAGATCCCCCCCTCCCGCAGTATTTT. Its protein is CASSQDPPLPQYF. J is TRBJ2-3 and V is TRBV4-2; D remains ambiguous. CDR1 is LGHNA, CDR2 YNFKEQ, per germline. The CDR3 is 13 amino acids. Trimming cost V 0 bases and J 10 bases, with 11 bases left between them.

This clone was detected a few times. The chain couples TRBV19 to TRBJ1-3, with a possible D match to TRBD1 (5 bases). V lost 11 bases and J lost 1, with 15 bases in between. Germline-derived CDR1 and CDR2 are LNHDA and SQIVND (reference sequence). The CDR3 is 14 residues long. The CDR3 coding sequence is TGTGCCGTGGGAGGGACGGAATCTGGAAACACCATATATTTT. It is translated as CAVGGTESGNTIYF.

The chain joins TRBV28 to TRBJ1-2, with 7 bases identical to TRBD1. This CDR3 comprises 14 residues. The V and J ends lost 8 bases and 3 bases, in that order; junction bases with no gene match: 9. Germline V CDR1 and CDR2: MDHEN, SYDVKM. This CDR3 reads CASWGKGADYGYTF. DNA of the CDR3: TGTGCCAGCTGGGGGAAGGGGGCGGACTATGGCTACACCTTC.

The chain has TRBV6-5 and TRBJ2-1; 7 bases agree with TRBD2. Germline CDR1 MNHEY, CDR2 SVGAGI. The CDR3 length is 15 residues. J was trimmed by 2 bases and V by 7 bases; bases with no gene match: 8. Here the CDR3 reads CASTVAGITYNEQFF. The CDR3 coding sequence is TGTGCCAGCACGGTAGCGGGTATAACCTACAATGAGCAGTTCTTC.

The J gene is TRBJ2-1, the V gene TRBV24-1; D gene unclear. The CDR3 covers 17 residues. Germline CDR1 is KGHDR and CDR2 is SFDVKD. With 4 bases removed from V and 3 bases from J, the gap between germline ends came to 18 bases. Here the CDR3 reads CATSDGPGQLIYNEQFF. CDR3 nucleotides: TGTGCCACCAGTGACGGCCCTGGGCAGTTGATCTACAATGAGCAGTTCTTC.

This clone was counted only a few times. This chain joins TRBV2 and TRBJ2-7; 9 nucleotides match TRBD2. Trimming cost V 4 bases and J 6 bases; bases outside gene matches: 7. This CDR3 region has 14 residues. Germline loops: CDR1 SNHLY, CDR2 FYNNEI. The chain's CDR3 is CASSGLAGRGEQYF. Here the CDR3 DNA reads TGTGCCAGCAGTGGCCTAGCGGGGAGAGGCGAGCAGTACTTC.

The chain recombines TRBV28 with TRBJ2-2, with D possibly TRBD1 on 5 matching bases. V lost 10 bases, J lost 1 base, and 22 bases lay in between. The CDR3 totals 17 residues. Germline V gene lookup returns CDR1 MDHEN and CDR2 SYDVKM. The CDR3 sequence is CATYYTGEVWNTGELFF. CDR3 nucleotides: TGTGCCACGTACTACACAGGAGAGGTTTGGAACACCGGGGAGCTGTTTTTT.

CDR3 in amino acids: CASSYFPQREQFF. The CDR3 DNA follows: TGTGCCAGCAGTTACTTCCCTCAGCGGGAGCAGTTCTTC. V gene TRBV6-5 combines with J gene TRBJ2-1; D possibly corresponds to TRBD2 (5 bases). Per germline, CDR1 MNHEY and CDR2 SVGAGI. The CDR3 is made up of 13 amino acids. V was pared by 1 base and J by 10 bases, with 11 bases between.

The chain uses TRBV5-6 and TRBJ1-5, with D possibly TRBD1 on 6 matching bases. The CDR3 consists of 15 residues. Germline CDR1 reads SGHDT; CDR2 reads YYEEEE. V lost 0 bases and J lost 4, with 11 bases in between. The CDR3 DNA reads TGTGCCAGCAGCTTGGTCGGGACATCGAATCAGCCCCAGCATTTT. It translates to CASSLVGTSNQPQHF.

CDR3 sequence: CASSPGVRQMSSGNTIYF. In DNA, the CDR3 is TGTGCCAGTAGTCCCGGCGTCCGACAGATGTCCTCTGGAAACACCATATATTTT. V is TRBV19 and J is TRBJ1-3; D may be TRBD1 (5 bases). V was shortened by 5 bases and J by 0 bases, with 20 bases between the two germline ends. CDR1 and CDR2 from the germline V gene are LNHDA and SQIVND (reference sequence). CDR3 size: 18 residues.

Note on this clone: One end of the junction varies from germline; a read error may be responsible. This sequence joins TRBV14 and TRBJ1-3; D might be TRBD1 (6 bases). CDR1 is SGHDN, CDR2 FVKESK, per germline. The length of the CDR3 is 16 residues. The CDR3: CASSPTGHAVENAIYF. CDR3 DNA sequence: TGTGCCAGCAGCCCCACGGGACATGCCGTTGAAAACGCCATATATTTT.